These 30 T cell receptor beta chains came from one sample sequenced in a study of PD-L1 blockade in urothelial cancer. Here immunoSEQ multiplex PCR was the method, and the copy in TCRdb shows in-frame clones only, minus some. The sample gives over 15,000 clones, about 91% of which show up once; roughly 12% is in the top ten. Time point given: pretreatment peripheral blood. Sequences were derived from PBMCs, sampled around atezolizumab (anti-PD-L1) treatment. The receptors were gathered from a man between 65 and 85 years old with urothelial cancer.

The chain uses TRBV5-6 and TRBJ2-5, with 12 positions matching TRBD1. Germline CDR1 is SGHDT and CDR2 is YYEEEE. This CDR3 comprises 15 residues. Losses at the gene ends were 4 bases for V and 4 bases for J; bases not matched to a gene: 5. Here the CDR3 reads CASSPGQGASETQYF. CDR3 coding DNA: TGTGCCAGCAGCCCGGGACAGGGGGCATCAGAGACCCAGTACTTC. Full variable domain (outside the CDR3, taken from reference TRBV5-6 and TRBJ2-5): DAGVTQSPTHLIKTRGQQVTLRCSPKSGHDTVSWYQQALGQGPQFIFQYYEEEERQRGNFPDRFSGHQFPNYSSELNVNALLLGDSALYLCASSPGQGASETQYFGPGTRLLVL.

This rearrangement joins TRBV28 to TRBJ1-2; the D is unclear. The V end lost 5 bases, the J end lost 3 bases, and 10 bases lay between the germline ends. Germline V gives CDR1 MDHEN, CDR2 SYDVKM. The CDR3 spans 13 residues. The CDR3 loop is CASSIDKDYGYTF. CDR3 bases: TGTGCCAGCAGTATAGACAAGGACTATGGCTACACCTTC.

V gene TRBV4-1 combines with J gene TRBJ2-1; D is unresolved. CDR1 is MGHRA, CDR2 YSYEKL, per germline. This CDR3 has 12 amino acids. The V gene lost 3 bases and the J gene lost 7 bases, with 7 bases spanning the gap. CDR3 DNA sequence: TGCGCCAGCAGCCACGGAGTTAATGAGCAGTTCTTC. Its protein is CASSHGVNEQFF.

V gene TRBV5-4 combines with J gene TRBJ1-5; TRBD1 aligns across 7 bases. Germline CDR1 is SGHNT and CDR2 is YYREEE (reference sequence). CDR3 length: 18 amino acids. J lost 0 bases, V lost 0 bases, and 9 bases had no gene match. CDR3 loop: CASSLGGDSRHSNQPQHF. The CDR3 DNA reads as TGTGCCAGCAGCTTGGGGGGGGACAGTCGCCATAGCAATCAGCCCCAGCATTTT.

The chain has TRBV6-5 and TRBJ1-1, with 7 positions matching TRBD1. This CDR3 region has 13 residues. The V gene end was trimmed by 2 bases and the J gene end by 8 bases; junction bases not matched to a gene: 5. The germline CDR1 and CDR2 sequences are MNHEY and SVGAGI. In DNA form, the CDR3 reads TGTGCCAGCAGTTACGGGGCCAGGGGGGAAGCTTTCTTT. Translation: CASSYGARGEAFF.

V is TRBV2 and J is TRBJ1-1; the D gene is possibly TRBD1 (5 bases). This CDR3 has 15 residues. In germline, CDR1 is SNHLY, CDR2 FYNNEI. Trimming stripped 3 bases from V and 3 bases from J, with 14 bases between. This CDR3 reads CASSDPGGGDTEAFF. The CDR3 coding sequence is TGTGCCAGCAGTGATCCGGGGGGGGGTGACACTGAAGCTTTCTTT.

This sequence joins TRBV29-1 and TRBJ2-3; perhaps TRBD2 as D (6 bases). V shed 6 bases and J shed 5 bases, with 9 bases lying between them. The CDR3 length is 11 residues. The germline V gene has CDR1 SQVTM and CDR2 ANQGSEA. CDR3 in amino acids: CSVGDLDTQYF. In DNA, the CDR3 is TGCAGCGTCGGGGACTTAGATACGCAGTATTTT.

This chain uses TRBV27 with TRBJ1-1; the match to TRBD1 covers 12 bases. The CDR3 is made up of 16 amino acids. Germline trimming cut 6 bases from V and 1 base from J; bases unmatched to any gene: 6. Looked up from germline, CDR1 is MNHEY and CDR2 is SMNVEV (reference sequence). The CDR3 region has the DNA TGTGCCAGCAGGCCGGGACAGGGGGCGGGGAACACTGAAGCTTTCTTT. Amino acid sequence: CASRPGQGAGNTEAFF.

The chain is built from TRBV27 and TRBJ2-3; TRBD2 matches 8 bases. The CDR3 loop spans 13 amino acids. Germline V gene data show CDR1 as MNHEY and CDR2 as SMNVEV (reference sequence). The V segment lost 7 bases and the J segment 2 bases; nucleotides outside the gene matches: 2. CDR3: CASTGGPTDTQYF. CDR3 sequence (DNA): TGTGCCAGCACGGGGGGGCCCACAGATACGCAGTATTTT.

The gene calls are TRBV25-1 and TRBJ2-7; a possible D gene is TRBD1 (5 bases). Trimming took off 0 bases at V and 2 bases at J, with 8 bases between the two ends. Germline loops: CDR1 MGHDK, CDR2 SYGVNS. CDR3 size: 14 residues. Here the CDR3 DNA reads TGTGCCAGCAGTGAATACGACAGTCCCTACGAGCAGTACTTC. Amino acids: CASSEYDSPYEQYF.

The rearrangement uses TRBV7-2 and TRBJ2-7; 10 nucleotides line up with TRBD2. Germline-derived CDR1 and CDR2 are SGHTA and FQGNSA. The CDR3 is 16 residues long. V lost 1 base to trimming and J lost 3 bases; unmatched junction nucleotides: 6. This chain's CDR3 is CASSLGGSGGIYEQYF. The CDR3, as DNA: TGTGCCAGCAGCTTAGGTGGTAGCGGGGGGATCTACGAGCAGTACTTC.

The J gene is TRBJ2-5, the V gene TRBV10-3; a possible D gene is TRBD2 (5 bases). The CDR3 is made up of 12 amino acids. V was trimmed by 4 bases and J by 4 bases, leaving 7 bases between them. The germline V gene has CDR1 ENHRY and CDR2 SYGVKD. The CDR3 loop is CAISVAGETQYF. For the CDR3, the DNA is TGTGCCATCAGTGTGGCGGGAGAGACCCAGTACTTC.

The V gene is TRBV6-6, the J gene TRBJ2-5; 12 nucleotides align to TRBD2. CDR1 and CDR2 from the germline V gene are MNHNY and SVGAGI (reference sequence). The CDR3 spans 16 residues. With V trimmed by 2 bases and J by 5 bases, 6 bases remained unmatched. CDR3 nucleotides: TGTGCCAGCAGTTACCCCCTAGCGGGGGGGGATGAGACCCAGTACTTC. Translation gives CASSYPLAGGDETQYF.

The chain employs TRBV27 and TRBJ2-7; 7 nucleotides match TRBD1. Germline loops: CDR1 MNHEY, CDR2 SMNVEV (reference sequence). V trimming: 3 bases; J trimming: 13 bases; junction bases outside the gene matches: 9. CDR3 length equals 12 residues. The CDR3 bases are TGTGCCAGCAGTTTCCCTGACAGGGCCCTTTACTTC. This translates into CASSFPDRALYF.

The rearrangement joins TRBV5-5 to TRBJ2-7; TRBD1 agrees at 10 bases. CDR1 and CDR2 (germline): SGHKS, YYEKEE (reference sequence). The CDR3 extends over 17 amino acids. The V gene end was trimmed by 4 bases and the J gene end by 2 bases; junction bases not matched to a gene: 12. The CDR3 here is CASSPGTGDRGAYEQYF. CDR3 coding DNA: TGTGCCAGCAGCCCTGGGACAGGGGATCGCGGCGCCTACGAGCAGTACTTC.

The CDR3 DNA follows: TGCGCCAGCAGCTTAAACAGGGGATTCACTGAAGCTTTCTTT. It encodes CASSLNRGFTEAFF. The gene calls are TRBV5-1 and TRBJ1-1, with 7 nucleotides matching TRBD1. From germline, CDR1 is SGHRS and CDR2 YFSETQ. V shed 2 bases and J 4 bases; nucleotides not matched to a gene: 5. The CDR3 totals 14 residues.

The chain links TRBV7-9 to TRBJ2-1; D might be TRBD1 (5 bases). Trimming stripped 4 bases from V and 4 bases from J, with 14 bases between. The germline V gene encodes CDR1 SEHNR and CDR2 FQNEAQ (reference sequence). The CDR3 consists of 15 residues. The CDR3 here is CASSSQGLVYNEQFF. In nucleotides, the CDR3 is TGTGCCAGCAGCTCCCAGGGTCTGGTTTACAATGAGCAGTTCTTC.

The gene calls are TRBV7-8 and TRBJ2-1, with TRBD2 identical over 13 bases. Germline V gives CDR1 SGHVS, CDR2 FQNEAQ. The CDR3 extends over 18 amino acids. V lost 3 bases, J lost 2 bases, and 7 bases stayed unmatched. CDR3 sequence reads: CASSFTSGGALPYNEQFF. The CDR3 DNA sequence: TGTGCCAGCAGCTTTACTAGCGGGGGGGCCTTGCCCTACAATGAGCAGTTCTTC.

The rearrangement uses TRBV5-1 and TRBJ2-3; the D gene is possibly TRBD2 (6 bases). The CDR3 length is 17 residues. Trimming took off 0 bases at V and 5 bases at J, with 19 bases between the two ends. Germline loops: CDR1 SGHRS, CDR2 YFSETQ. This CDR3 reads CASSLVLTDGGGDTQYF. CDR3 DNA sequence: TGCGCCAGCAGCTTGGTACTCACGGACGGGGGAGGAGATACGCAGTATTTT. The complete variable domain, with remaining parts taken from reference TRBV5-1 and TRBJ2-3, reads KAGVTQTPRYLIKTRGQQVTLSCSPISGHRSVSWYQQTPGQGLQFLFEYFSETQRNKGNFPGRFSGRQFSNSRSEMNVSTLELGDSALYLCASSLVLTDGGGDTQYFGPGTRLTVL.

The chain has TRBV2 and TRBJ2-6, with 7 bases fitting TRBD2. Germline V gene lookup returns CDR1 SNHLY and CDR2 FYNNEI. V shed 7 bases, J shed 0 bases, and the junction held 3 bases outside the gene matches. The CDR3 extends over 15 amino acids. For the CDR3, the DNA is TGTGCCAGCAACACGGGGGGCTCTGGGGCCAACGTCCTGACTTTC. It is translated as CASNTGGSGANVLTF.

The chain employs TRBV18 and TRBJ2-7, with 8 bases aligning to TRBD1. V was clipped by 2 bases and J by 5 bases; unmatched bases: 5. Germline V gene sequence: CDR1 KGHSH, CDR2 LQKENI. The CDR3 length is 14 residues. CDR3 sequence: CASSPGQGVHEQYF. The CDR3 coding sequence is TGTGCCAGCTCACCAGGACAGGGAGTCCACGAGCAGTACTTC. The full variable domain, its missing parts supplied by reference TRBV18 and TRBJ2-7, is NAGVMQNPRHLVRRRGQEARLRCSPMKGHSHVYWYRQLPEEGLKFMVYLQKENIIDESGMPKERFSAEFPKEGPSILRIQQVVRGDSAAYFCASSPGQGVHEQYFGPGTRLTVT.

The rearrangement links TRBV28 to TRBJ2-7, with D possibly matching TRBD1 (6 bases). Trimming shortened V by 3 bases and J by 2 bases, and 17 bases separated the two germline ends. CDR1 is MDHEN and CDR2 is SYDVKM in the germline V gene. CDR3 length equals 16 residues. CDR3 bases: TGTGCCAGCAGTTTCCACCTCGGGACACTGACCTACGAGCAGTACTTC. Translating gives CASSFHLGTLTYEQYF.

The chain uses TRBV25-1 and TRBJ1-1; D is possibly TRBD1 (5 bases). This CDR3 region has 14 residues. The germline gives CDR1 MGHDK, CDR2 SYGVNS. Between the trimmed V and J ends, which lost 3 bases and 6 bases, there was a span of 14 bases. This chain's CDR3 is CASSDRGAGAEAFF. The CDR3 nucleotides read TGTGCCAGCAGTGATCGCGGGGCGGGGGCTGAAGCTTTCTTT.

This chain joins TRBV30 and TRBJ1-3; a weak D match, TRBD1 (6 bases). The V and J ends lost 0 bases and 11 bases respectively, with 23 bases between them. The CDR3 runs 16 residues. The germline gives CDR1 GTSNPN, CDR2 SVGIG (reference sequence). In DNA form, the CDR3 reads TGTGCCTGGAGTGTGGGGGCACCGAACGCGCTGGTCCCCATATATTTT. Protein product: CAWSVGAPNALVPIYF.

The chain has TRBV5-8 and TRBJ1-3; D ambiguous. Germline loops: CDR1 SGHTS, CDR2 YDEGEE. CDR3 length equals 14 residues. Deletions cut 1 base from V and 7 bases from J, with 12 bases between. The CDR3 loop reads CASSLWGGHNTIYF. As DNA, the CDR3 is TGTGCCAGCAGCTTGTGGGGAGGGCACAACACCATATATTTT.

This clone was detected once. The chain is built from TRBV2 and TRBJ2-3, with 7 bases that match TRBD2. The CDR3 loop spans 15 amino acids. V gave up 6 bases and J gave up 2 bases; unmatched junction bases: 8. Germline V lookup: CDR1 SNHLY, CDR2 FYNNEI. The CDR3 here is CASSPAGENTDTQYF. The CDR3 bases are TGTGCCAGCAGCCCGGCGGGGGAAAACACAGATACGCAGTATTTT.

The V and J genes are TRBV7-9 and TRBJ1-4, with 7 positions matching TRBD1. In germline, CDR1 is SEHNR, CDR2 FQNEAQ (reference sequence). The CDR3 is 16 amino acids. The V gene end was trimmed by 7 bases and the J gene end by 3 bases; junction bases not matched to a gene: 11. The CDR3 coding sequence is TGTGCCAGCACCCAGACAGGGACGGGATCTAATGAAAAACTGTTTTTT. Protein product: CASTQTGTGSNEKLFF.

The chain employs TRBV5-1 and TRBJ2-7; 9 nucleotides agree with TRBD2. V lost 0 bases to trimming and J lost 0 bases; unmatched junction nucleotides: 4. Germline V gene sequence: CDR1 SGHRS, CDR2 YFSETQ. The CDR3 runs to 16 residues. The CDR3 DNA follows: TGCGCCAGCAGCTTGGCCGCTAGCGGGGTCTCCTACGAGCAGTACTTC. It codes for CASSLAASGVSYEQYF.

There are a few counts of this clone. The chain is built from TRBV10-1 and TRBJ1-6; 7 positions agree with TRBD1. Losses at the gene ends were 2 bases for V and 6 bases for J; bases not matched to a gene: 4. This CDR3 contains 15 residues. CDR1 is WNHNN and CDR2 is SYGVQD in the germline V gene (reference sequence). The CDR3 DNA sequence: TGCGCCAGCAGTGAGATGGCAGGGGGTAATTCACCCCTCCACTTT. This encodes CASSEMAGGNSPLHF.

Here the CDR3 reads CASSFRQGMNTEAFF. The CDR3 DNA is TGTGCCAGCAGCTTCCGGCAGGGCATGAACACTGAAGCTTTCTTT. The rearrangement uses TRBV5-6 and TRBJ1-1; a possible D gene is TRBD1 (5 bases). The V gene's germline CDR1 is SGHDT and CDR2 YYEEEE. CDR3 size: 15 residues. V shed 2 bases and J shed 0 bases, with 11 bases lying between them.